This T cell receptor (beta chain) stems from a study of T cell responses to AZD1222 COVID-19 vaccine (TCRdb year 2021). For the wider study: Because spike-specific TCR depth and breadth did not differ between the two schedules, AZD1222 recipients who got a second dose at roughly 4 weeks were pooled with those who got a second dose at roughly 12 weeks. TCR sequencing covered roughly 230 trial participants: about 210 given two doses of AZD1222 and about 26 given two doses of MenACWY control vaccine. Trial participants were enrolled by age into 18-55, 56-69 and 70-plus year subgroups, with roughly 160, 29 and 62 TCR-sequenced participants respectively.

The CDR3 regions of human TCRbeta chains were analyzed by immunosequencing. As for how the authors treated the data: Repertoire TCRs were matched against a reference library of SARS-CoV-2-specific TCRs generated with the MIRA antigen-specificity platform. Breadth was defined as the fraction of unique TCRs that were SARS-CoV-2-associated. Depth was defined as the fraction of total T cells that were SARS-CoV-2-associated. Each spike-specific TCR was assigned to its reactive spike region and to a CD4 or CD8 class using the MIRA data. Log10-transformed breadth and depth values were compared by one-way ANOVA with Sidak's multiple comparisons tests. Drawn from immuneACCESS, this table holds only the in-frame rearrangements with V and J called that TCRdb kept. Clones are partly lost; checked studies trace under half to an unresolved V gene and leave the rest unexplained. Clone size and the V and J calls come from that table; the DNA yielded D and trimming. Across this sample there are 150,000 to 180,000 clones, with 90% seen only once. The ten largest clones capture less than 2% of the sample.

Taken with the paper, the label for time point translates to: baseline before first vaccination. Vaccinee samples were obtained from the UK trials COV001 and COV002, which included a single-blind randomized controlled phase 2/3 trial of AZD1222 (ChAdOx1 nCoV-19) in healthy adults. Trial participant PBMC samples were collected at day 0 and day 28 after the second dose for TCRbeta chain sequencing. Concerning this clone: Its antigen specificity is not known. There are no base qualities to consult, and no much larger clone falls within one base.

The germline V gene specifies SGHTA as CDR1 and FQGNSA as CDR2. V loses 3 bases at its end and J loses 4 bases; junction bases beyond the gene matches: 4. The CDR3, from cysteine to phenylalanine, totals 14 residues. The DNA shown is the 42-base CDR3, in frame from base 1. The investigation overall reported the following: Most participants were white British and females outnumbered males, and the authors suggested that clonal diversity may have been underestimated. In the small 56-69-year group, the increase in depth fell short of significance, most likely because of low power. The vaccine-associated CD4 TCRs covered the entire spike protein, and the dominant responses fell in regions 160-218 and 743-854. Conclusions about previously exposed vaccinees are limited because only 6 or 7 AZD1222 recipients were SARS-CoV-2 seropositive at baseline. After two AZD1222 doses, both the breadth and the depth of spike-specific TCRs were significantly higher than at day 0 and than in MenACWY recipients. Because no day 14 peak-response samples were available, repertoires were characterized only after the peak T cell response. Epitopes outside the regions mutated in the B.1.351 and B.1.1.7 variants were reportedly recognized by nearly half of the unique spike-specific TCRs.

The chain is made from TRBV7-2 and TRBJ2-7, and 9 bases in between align with TRBD1. The sequence came from an adult in good health. Sequenced here: peripheral blood, sampled on day 0 of AZD1222 vaccination. The CDR3 amino acid sequence is: CASSFSGTGYEQYF. The nucleotide sequence reads TGTGCCAGCAGCTTCTCCGGGACAGGGTACGAGCAGTACTTC. The reference TRBV7-2 and TRBJ2-7 proteins fill in what lies around the CDR3, so the full variable domain reads GAGVSQSPSNKVTEKGKDVELRCDPISGHTALYWYRQSLGQGLEFLIYFQGNSAPDKSGLPSDRFSAERTGGSVSTLTIQRTQQEDSAVYLCASSFSGTGYEQYFGPGTRLTVT.